The rows below give T cell receptor beta chains drawn from one sample of a study of cytomegalovirus exposure and HLA in healthy donors. Here immunoSEQ multiplex PCR was the method, and the copy in TCRdb shows in-frame clones only, minus some. The sample holds about 130,000 clones, 80% to 90% seen once. The sequenced sample consisted of PBMCs. These receptors originate from a male donor in good health and CMV-seropositive. CDR3s include the opening cysteine and the closing phenylalanine or tryptophan. A D gene is named only where the DNA matches it firmly. Only part of the rows carry a size: once, few, many, or a class if the clone is expanded.

few	TRBJ2-1	TRBV28	TRBD2	TGTGCCAGCAGTTTATTCGGGACTAGCGGGAGAGGGGATGAGCAGTTCTTC	CASSLFGTSGRGDEQFF
NA	TRBJ2-5	TRBV19	NA	TGTGCCAGTAGTGACGGGGTTACGGGAGAGACCCAGTACTTC	CASSDGVTGETQYF
once	TRBJ2-2	TRBV21-1	NA	TGTGCCAGCAGCAAAGGAACCGGGACTAGCGGGAGGGGGAACACCGGGGAGCTGTTTTTT	CASSKGTGTSGRGNTGELFF
few	TRBJ2-1	TRBV9	NA	TGTGCCAGCAGCTCTGGACTACACAATGAGCAGTTCTTC	CASSSGLHNEQFF
NA	TRBJ1-3	TRBV10-1	TRBD1	TGCGCCAGCAGTGAGTCGAGACAGGGGGGCATAGATGGAAACACCATATATTTT	CASSESRQGGIDGNTIYF
NA	TRBJ1-1	TRBV5-5	NA	TGTGCCAGCAGCTTCGGAGCTGAAGCTTTCTTT	CASSFGAEAFF
NA	TRBJ2-3	TRBV9	TRBD1	TGTGCCAGCAGCGACATGACAGGGGGCCTGAATACGCAGTATTTT	CASSDMTGGLNTQYF
NA	TRBJ2-1	TRBV28	NA	TGTGCCAGCACCTCCTCTTCCACACTACTTTACAATGAGCAGTTCTTC	CASTSSSTLLYNEQFF
NA	TRBJ2-1	TRBV14	NA	TGTGCCAGCAGCCAAGTAAGAAGTGGGAGGAGGAATGAGCAGTTCTTC	CASSQVRSGRRNEQFF
NA	TRBJ2-3	TRBV28	TRBD2	TGTGCCAGCAGAGGCGGGAGAAGGAGGACAGATACGCAGTATTTT	CASRGGRRRTDTQYF
NA	TRBJ2-7	TRBV9	TRBD2	TGTGCCAGCAGCGGGGGGGGGTCTTACGAGCAGTACTTC	CASSGGGSYEQYF
NA	TRBJ1-2	TRBV2	TRBD1	TGTGCCAGCAGTGAAGGGACAGGGGGCGTTTTAACATATGGCTACACCTTC	CASSEGTGGVLTYGYTF
NA	TRBJ2-3	TRBV28	TRBD1	TGTGCCAGCAGTAGACAGGGGGCAGATACGCAGTATTTT	CASSRQGADTQYF
once	TRBJ2-7	TRBV11-2	TRBD2	TGTGCCAGCAGCTTTAGTCTAGCGGGAGGATCGAGGGACGAGCAGTACTTC	CASSFSLAGGSRDEQYF
once	TRBJ2-7	TRBV7-2	NA	TGTGCCAGCAGCATAACCGGGACTTCCCACGAGCAGTACTTC	CASSITGTSHEQYF
NA	TRBJ1-2	TRBV7-8	NA	TGTGCCAGCAGCGCCAGGACAGAAGGCTACACCTTC	CASSARTEGYTF
NA	TRBJ2-3	TRBV7-9	TRBD1	TGTGCCAGCAGCCCAAGACAGACAGGGGTGCCAGATACGCAGTATTTT	CASSPRQTGVPDTQYF
NA	TRBJ2-2	TRBV7-2	TRBD2	TGTGCCAGCAGCTTAAAAGCGGGAGGGACCACCGGGGAGCTGTTTTTT	CASSLKAGGTTGELFF
NA	TRBJ2-5	TRBV5-6	TRBD2	TGTGCCAGCAGCTGGGCGGGCGGTAGCGGGAGGCTTGAGACCCAGTACTTC	CASSWAGGSGRLETQYF
NA	TRBJ2-7	TRBV11-3	NA	TGTGCCAGCAGTCACGGAGGGGCTCGTTCGGACGAGCAGTACTTC	CASSHGGARSDEQYF
NA	TRBJ2-7	TRBV7-9	TRBD1	TGTGCCAGCAGCTTAGGTTCCGCAGGGGGCTACGAGCAGTACTTC	CASSLGSAGGYEQYF
once	TRBJ2-3	TRBV5-1	NA	TGCGCCAGCAGCTTGGAACAAAGCACAGATACGCAGTATTTT	CASSLEQSTDTQYF
NA	TRBJ1-2	TRBV28	TRBD1	TGTGCCACCGGGCGCGGACAGGGATCCTATGGCTACACCTTC	CATGRGQGSYGYTF
NA	TRBJ2-3	TRBV29-1	TRBD2	TGCAGCGTTGCGACTAGCGGAGCTTCAGATACGCAGTATTTT	CSVATSGASDTQYF
once	TRBJ1-2	TRBV5-4	NA	TGTGCCAGCAGCTCGGGAGGTGGCTACACCTTC	CASSSGGGYTF
few	TRBJ2-7	TRBV11-2	TRBD1	TGTGCCAGCAGCTCAACGAGGGGGCTATCCTACGAGCAGTACTTC	CASSSTRGLSYEQYF
NA	TRBJ2-1	TRBV5-1	TRBD2	TGCGCCAGCAGCCCCCCGGGACTAGCGGGAGGGCCTGGGAGCAATGAGCAGTTCTTC	CASSPPGLAGGPGSNEQFF
NA	TRBJ2-7	TRBV28	TRBD1	TGTGCCAGCAGTTTGCCAGGGGGCTACGAGCAGTACTTC	CASSLPGGYEQYF
NA	TRBJ2-4	TRBV30	TRBD1	TGTGCCTCAGGGGGTTCCGAAAACATTCAGTACTTC	CASGGSENIQYF
NA	TRBJ2-7	TRBV4-3	TRBD2	TGCGCCAGCAGCCACCCAAGGGCGGGACTAAGGTTGTACGAGCAGTACTTC	CASSHPRAGLRLYEQYF
NA	TRBJ1-6	TRBV30	NA	TGTGCCTGGACGACGAGGGAGAATTCACCCCTCCACTTT	CAWTTRENSPLHF
NA	TRBJ2-7	TRBV10-2	NA	TGCGCCAGCAGTGAGTGGGGAGCCTACGAGCAGTACTTC	CASSEWGAYEQYF
NA	TRBJ2-5	TRBV4-3	NA	TGCGCCAGCAGCCAAGATACTTCGGGGAGGCAGACCCAGTACTTC	CASSQDTSGRQTQYF
once	TRBJ1-3	TRBV5-1	TRBD1	TGCGCCAGCAGCTCGGGACAGGGCGGAAACACCATATATTTT	CASSSGQGGNTIYF
NA	TRBJ2-5	TRBV11-2	TRBD1	TGTGCCAGCAGCCTCCGGACAGGTAGTGGGTGGGAGACCCAGTACTTC	CASSLRTGSGWETQYF
few	TRBJ1-1	TRBV6-6	TRBD1	TGTGCCAGCAGCAAGAGGGGGCAGGTGAACACTGAAGCTTTCTTT	CASSKRGQVNTEAFF
NA	TRBJ1-4	TRBV23-1	TRBD1	TGCGCCAGCAGAATCCGGGACAGCTCTTCGGCAACTAATGAAAAACTGTTTTTT	CASRIRDSSSATNEKLFF
NA	TRBJ2-7	TRBV11-2	NA	TGTGCCAGCAGCTTCACAACCGGGTCCCACTACGAGCAGTACTTC	CASSFTTGSHYEQYF
once	TRBJ1-3	TRBV7-8	NA	TGTGCCAGCAGCTTAGCAGGGGGCTCTGGAAACACCATATATTTT	CASSLAGGSGNTIYF
NA	TRBJ1-2	TRBV19	TRBD1	TGTGCCAGTAGTATGGACAGGGCTGCTTACGGCTACACCTTC	CASSMDRAAYGYTF
once	TRBJ1-5	TRBV7-2	TRBD1	TGTGCCAGCAGCTCCGCAGGGGGCGGGCGGCCCCAGCATTTT	CASSSAGGGRPQHF
NA	TRBJ1-5	TRBV7-9	NA	TGTGCCAGCAGCTCAGCGAGCGGGGGCCATCAGCCCCAGCATTTT	CASSSASGGHQPQHF
NA	TRBJ2-7	TRBV5-1	NA	TGCGCCAGCAGAGAGGGGACTCCGAGCTCCTACGAGCAGTACTTC	CASREGTPSSYEQYF
few	TRBJ2-7	TRBV15	TRBD2	TGTGCCACCAGCAGAGATAAACTAGCGGCGTCCTACGAGCAGTACTTC	CATSRDKLAASYEQYF
NA	TRBJ1-2	TRBV6-5	TRBD1	TGTGCCAGCAGTCGGACAGGACAAGGCTACACCTTC	CASSRTGQGYTF
few	TRBJ1-2	TRBV11-2	TRBD1	TGTGCCAGCAGCGACAGGGCCGGCTACACCTTC	CASSDRAGYTF
NA	TRBJ1-2	TRBV7-9	NA	TGTGCCACCGATAAAGCGGGACCGCACTATGGCTACACCTTC	CATDKAGPHYGYTF
NA	TRBJ1-5	TRBV19	NA	TGTGCCAGTAGTATAGAGGGTCCCGGAAACAGGCTCAATCAGCCCCAGCATTTT	CASSIEGPGNRLNQPQHF
NA	TRBJ2-2	TRBV9	NA	TGTGCCAGCAGCGCCGGGACAAACTTGAAGGCCGGGGAGCTGTTTTTT	CASSAGTNLKAGELFF